The clone carrying this T cell receptor beta chain was seen at least ten times. Antigen: not known. V lost 6 bases, J lost 0 bases, and 10 bases stayed unmatched. The CDR3 is made up of 16 amino acids. Germline V gene lookup returns CDR1 DFQATT and CDR2 SNEGSKA (reference sequence). The sample belongs to a study of CD8+CD57+ T cells in acquired aplastic anemia. Study at large: Isolated CD4+ and CD8+ cells, once sorted, yielded DNA averaging roughly 3 ug.

Patients included in sequencing had previously demonstrated CD8+CD57+ cell expansion by flow cytometry. Severe acquired aplastic anemia was diagnosed in all patients. Sampling of blood occurred while the patients had still received no therapy. Genomic DNA provided the template from which TCR beta VDJ and CDR3 profiles were obtained. Via MiXCR, TCRdb re-called the reads, giving one row per CDR3 protein. Of roughly 260,000 distinct CDR3 sequences listed, around 45% are singletons. General study points: Both patients and controls carried the same twenty-nine CD8+ CDR3 sequences.

The genes are TRBV20-1 and TRBJ2-7, with TRBD1 matching 11 bases. The sequence derives from a human donor with aplastic anemia. Sequencing was performed on sorted CD4+, CD8+, or CD8+CD57+ T cells (not recorded which) from PBMCs. The CDR3 DNA sequence: TGCAGTGCACGGAGGACAGGGGGCTCTAGCTCCTACGAGCAGTACTTC. This gives the protein CSARRTGGSSSYEQYF.